What follows describes a single T cell receptor (beta chain). This sample is part of a study of OX40 agonist ivuxolimab in advanced cancers. About the study: Ivuxolimab, which is an agonistic anti-OX40 (CD134) antibody, was administered to the patients. Patients in dose escalation had liver, melanoma, kidney or head and neck cancers.

The CDR3 has 12 amino acids. The germline gives CDR1 SGHAT, CDR2 FQNNGV. V was pared by 6 bases and J by 6 bases, with 10 bases between. Generated by immunoSEQ multiplex PCR, the TCRdb table keeps only in-frame clones and is missing some. This sample has around 26,000 clones, with 65% to 90% found just once. The rearrangement links TRBV11-2 to TRBJ2-3; D call uncertain. The sequence came from an adult with an advanced solid tumor such as melanoma, head and neck, liver or kidney cancer. Sample: CD4+ or CD8+ T cells sorted from blood, taken in a trial of the OX40 agonist ivuxolimab. In DNA, the CDR3 is TGTGCCAGCAGAATACAAGTTGATACGCAGTATTTT. Translated: CASRIQVDTQYF.